The clone carrying this T cell receptor beta chain was found a few times. What it recognizes is unknown. The sample comes from a study of blood T cells in healthy people across ages. V was pared by 3 bases and J by 7 bases, with 11 bases of the junction left unmatched. This CDR3 contains 16 residues. Germline V gene sequence: CDR1 SGHTA, CDR2 FQGNSA. The study, taken as a whole, reports: As naive T cell percentage varied, TCR beta diversity correlated strongly with it. A conclusive naive versus antigen-experienced comparison was prevented by the unsorted PBMCs.

With a J-beta primer mix and a sample-barcoded 5' primer, a second PCR ran roughly 6 to 11 cycles. TCRdb recomputed calls from the 5' RACE reads with MiXCR, one row per CDR3 protein. The repertoire has about 720,000 distinct CDR3 sequences, 25% of them found once; the top ten carry approximately 3.7%. A further study also used this sample, focusing on T cells of mothers and their children. That report adds: Samples were obtained from a few healthy Caucasian mothers and their six children. There was no detection of any persistent microchimeric T cell clones.

The TCR was taken from a boy between 10 and 17 years old in good health. The rearrangement links TRBV7-2 to TRBJ2-5; 10 positions agree with TRBD1. What was sequenced was blood. In DNA, the CDR3 is TGTGCCAGCAGCTTGCCTAGACAGGGGGCAACAGGGACCCAGTACTTC. Amino acids: CASSLPRQGATGTQYF.